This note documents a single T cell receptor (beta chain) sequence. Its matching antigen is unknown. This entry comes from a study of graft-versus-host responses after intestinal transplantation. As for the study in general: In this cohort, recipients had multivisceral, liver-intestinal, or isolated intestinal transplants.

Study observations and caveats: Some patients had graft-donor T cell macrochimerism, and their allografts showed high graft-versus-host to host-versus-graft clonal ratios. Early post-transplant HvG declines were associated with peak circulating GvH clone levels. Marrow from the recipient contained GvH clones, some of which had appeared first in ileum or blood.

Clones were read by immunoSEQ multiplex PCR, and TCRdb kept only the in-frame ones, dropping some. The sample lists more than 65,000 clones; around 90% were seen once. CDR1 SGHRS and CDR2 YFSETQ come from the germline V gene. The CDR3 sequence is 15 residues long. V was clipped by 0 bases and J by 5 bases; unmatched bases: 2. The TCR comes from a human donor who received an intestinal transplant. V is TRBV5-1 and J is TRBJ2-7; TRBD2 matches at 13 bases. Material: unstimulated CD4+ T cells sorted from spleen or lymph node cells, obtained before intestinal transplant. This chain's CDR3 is CASSLAGTSGDEQYF. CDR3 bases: TGCGCCAGCAGCTTGGCCGGGACTAGCGGGGACGAGCAGTACTTC.